These 21 T cell receptor beta chains share one sample of origin, sequenced in a study of blood T cell repertoires in COVID-19. The repertoire was sequenced with immunoSEQ multiplex PCR; TCRdb's copy has only in-frame clones and lacks some. The repertoire has fewer than 200,000 clones, over 75% of them found once; the top ten carry around 9.8%. The sequencing sample was made of peripheral blood. These receptors all come from an elderly woman with acute or convalescent COVID-19.

The gene calls are TRBV30 and TRBJ2-3, with TRBD1 matching 7 bases. Trimming at V came to 5 bases and at J to 0 bases, leaving 8 bases not matched to a gene. This CDR3 comprises 15 residues. Germline V gene data show CDR1 as GTSNPN and CDR2 as SVGIG (reference sequence). The CDR3 protein is CAWATGTESTDTQYF. The CDR3 DNA reads as TGTGCCTGGGCGACCGGGACAGAGAGCACAGATACGCAGTATTTT. Looking up the rest from reference TRBV30 and TRBJ2-3 gives the full variable domain: SQTIHQWPATLVQPVGSPLSLECTVEGTSNPNLYWYRQAAGRGLQLLFYSVGIGQISSEVPQNLSASRPQDRQFILSSKKLLLSDSGFYLCAWATGTESTDTQYFGPGTRLTVL.

The rearrangement links TRBV11-2 to TRBJ1-6; 7 bases match TRBD1. This CDR3 has 15 residues. Trimming cost V 5 bases and J 7 bases; bases outside gene matches: 8. Germline CDR1 is SGHAT and CDR2 is FQNNGV. CDR3 sequence (DNA): TGTGCCAGCAGCCCGAGGGGGCAAGGGAATTCACCCCTCCACTTT. As protein: CASSPRGQGNSPLHF. The full variable domain, completed using reference TRBV11-2 and TRBJ1-6, is EAGVAQSPRYKIIEKRQSVAFWCNPISGHATLYWYQQILGQGPKLLIQFQNNGVVDDSQLPKDRFSAERLKGVDSTLKIQPAKLEDSAVYLCASSPRGQGNSPLHFGNGTRLTVT.

CDR3 sequence (DNA): TGCGCCAGCAGCCACCGACAGAGCTCCTACAATGAGCAGTTCTTC. This codes for CASSHRQSSYNEQFF. The V call is TRBV5-1, the J call TRBJ2-1, with D possibly TRBD1 on 5 matching bases. Deletions cut 4 bases from V and 0 bases from J, with 11 bases between. Per the germline V gene, CDR1 is SGHRS and CDR2 is YFSETQ. The CDR3 is 15 residues long.

The chain employs TRBV7-9 and TRBJ1-5; D gene ambiguous. The CDR3 is made up of 15 amino acids. The germline V gene encodes CDR1 SEHNR and CDR2 FQNEAQ (reference sequence). V gave up 5 bases and J gave up 0 bases, with 11 bases separating them. The CDR3 region is CASSPVGLSNQPQHF. The DNA of the CDR3 is TGTGCCAGCAGCCCTGTTGGACTTAGCAATCAGCCCCAGCATTTT.

The chain is built from TRBV4-2 and TRBJ2-3, with TRBD2 matching over 7 bases. Germline lookup yields CDR1 LGHNA and CDR2 YNFKEQ. This CDR3 is 17 amino acids long. Trimming at V came to 6 bases and at J to 2 bases, leaving 14 bases not matched to a gene. The CDR3 here is CASSSGFSGPNTDTQYF. The CDR3 DNA reads TGTGCCAGCAGTTCGGGCTTTAGCGGGCCTAACACAGATACGCAGTATTTT.

The J gene is TRBJ1-1, the V gene TRBV4-3; weak D call: TRBD1 (6 bases). Between the trimmed V and J ends, which lost 4 bases and 7 bases, there was a span of 28 bases. The CDR3 runs to 18 residues. Germline V CDR1 and CDR2: LGHNA, YSLEER. CDR3 nucleotide sequence: TGCGCCAGCAGCCTGGGAGCGGGACAAGTAACCATAAAGGATGAAGCTTTCTTT. Its protein is CASSLGAGQVTIKDEAFF.

The rearrangement links TRBV11-2 to TRBJ2-7; D not resolved. The CDR3 extends over 16 amino acids. V was clipped by 1 base and J by 3 bases, with 16 bases between them. Germline-derived CDR1 and CDR2 are SGHAT and FQNNGV. The CDR3, as DNA: TGTGCCAGCAGCTTAGGGCTAGTTCTAAACCTCTACGAGCAGTACTTC. It is translated as CASSLGLVLNLYEQYF.

J is TRBJ1-3 and V is TRBV5-4; D not resolved. The V end lost 0 bases, the J end lost 0 bases, and 13 bases lay between the germline ends. Per the germline V gene, CDR1 is SGHNT and CDR2 is YYREEE (reference sequence). The CDR3 has 17 residues. CDR3 residues: CASSLDLLGGSGNTIYF. CDR3 in DNA: TGTGCCAGCAGCTTGGATCTTTTGGGAGGCTCTGGAAACACCATATATTTT.

V gene TRBV5-1 combines with J gene TRBJ1-5, with 7 bases that match TRBD1. The CDR3 totals 13 residues. V gave up 4 bases and J gave up 7 bases; unmatched junction bases: 5. The V gene's germline CDR1 is SGHRS and CDR2 YFSETQ. CDR3 residues: CASSPTGRQPQHF. CDR3 in DNA: TGCGCCAGCAGCCCGACAGGGCGCCAGCCCCAGCATTTT.

The chain recombines TRBV7-8 with TRBJ2-6, with TRBD1 matching over 8 bases. The germline gives CDR1 SGHVS, CDR2 FQNEAQ. The CDR3 loop spans 17 amino acids. The trim removed 5 bases at V and 4 bases at J, leaving 10 bases unmatched. This chain's CDR3 is CASSLTRQGSGANVLTF. The DNA of the CDR3 is TGTGCCAGCAGCCTTACCCGACAGGGGAGCGGGGCCAACGTCCTGACTTTC. Using reference TRBV7-8 and TRBJ2-6 for the parts outside the CDR3, the full variable domain is GAGVSQSPRYKVAKRGQDVALRCDPISGHVSLFWYQQALGQGPEFLTYFQNEAQLDKSGLPSDRFFAERPEGSVSTLKIQRTQQEDSAVYLCASSLTRQGSGANVLTFGAGSRLTVL.

This clone was seen just once. J is TRBJ2-2 and V is TRBV5-1; possibly TRBD1 for D (5 bases). This CDR3 has 15 residues. The germline V and J ends were trimmed by 0 bases and 4 bases, with 10 bases remaining between them. From germline, CDR1 is SGHRS and CDR2 YFSETQ. The CDR3 region is CASSLEAGPTGELFF. CDR3 nucleotides: TGCGCCAGCAGCTTGGAGGCAGGGCCCACCGGGGAGCTGTTTTTT.

The chain uses TRBV2 and TRBJ2-7, with TRBD1 matching over 8 bases. Per the germline V gene, CDR1 is SNHLY and CDR2 is FYNNEI. V shed 4 bases, J shed 7 bases, and the junction held 9 bases outside the gene matches. The CDR3 length is 14 residues. CDR3 region: CASSGAGGAGEQYF. CDR3 bases: TGTGCCAGCAGTGGGGCAGGGGGCGCGGGGGAGCAGTACTTC.

V usage is TRBV5-1 and J usage is TRBJ2-7; D ambiguous. V lost 4 bases and J 5 bases, leaving 10 bases between the germline ends. The CDR3 covers 12 residues. Germline assignment: CDR1 SGHRS and CDR2 YFSETQ. CDR3 region: CASSQEGHEQYF. CDR3 in DNA: TGCGCCAGCAGCCAGGAAGGTCACGAGCAGTACTTC.

The gene calls are TRBV7-3 and TRBJ2-3, with TRBD1 matching over 11 bases. The CDR3 extends over 15 amino acids. Germline V gives CDR1 SGHTA, CDR2 FQGTGA. Trimming removed 5 bases from V and 3 bases from J; junction bases left unmatched: 4. The CDR3 loop is CASSPDRGLTDTQYF. CDR3 DNA: TGTGCCAGCAGCCCGGACAGGGGGCTAACAGATACGCAGTATTTT.

The chain employs TRBV5-5 and TRBJ2-1, with TRBD2 matching 12 bases. After removal of 3 bases from V and 9 bases from J, the junction contained 16 bases not matched to a gene. The CDR3 has 18 amino acids. In germline, CDR1 is SGHKS, CDR2 YYEKEE (reference sequence). The CDR3 nucleotides are TGTGCCAGCAGCTCAGTGACTAGCGGGAGTGGTTATGGCGGTGAGCAGTTCTTC. Translating gives CASSSVTSGSGYGGEQFF.

The V call is TRBV18, the J call TRBJ2-3, with D possibly TRBD1 on 6 matching bases. Germline values: CDR1 KGHSH, CDR2 LQKENI. This CDR3 is 17 amino acids long. V was trimmed by 6 bases and J by 0 bases, leaving 19 bases between them. The CDR3 is CASSQKAGEASTDTQYF. CDR3 nucleotide sequence: TGTGCCAGCTCCCAAAAGGCAGGGGAAGCGAGCACAGATACGCAGTATTTT. The full variable domain, completed using reference TRBV18 and TRBJ2-3, is NAGVMQNPRHLVRRRGQEARLRCSPMKGHSHVYWYRQLPEEGLKFMVYLQKENIIDESGMPKERFSAEFPKEGPSILRIQQVVRGDSAAYFCASSQKAGEASTDTQYFGPGTRLTVL.

The chain has TRBV2 and TRBJ1-6, with 10 positions matching TRBD1. Germline lookup yields CDR1 SNHLY and CDR2 FYNNEI. The CDR3 totals 13 residues. V lost 5 bases to trimming and J lost 12 bases; unmatched junction nucleotides: 4. The CDR3 loop reads CASSLRDRGPLHF. CDR3 nucleotide sequence: TGTGCCAGCAGTCTCCGGGACAGGGGACCCCTCCACTTT.

This chain uses TRBV7-6 with TRBJ2-3, with D perhaps TRBD2 (7 bases). The CDR3 extends over 15 amino acids. Germline values: CDR1 SGHVS, CDR2 FNYEAQ. V lost 7 bases, J lost 1 base, and 15 bases lay in between. In DNA, the CDR3 is TGTGCCAGCACTCGAGGGGGGGGAGGCACAGATACGCAGTATTTT. Encoded protein: CASTRGGGGTDTQYF.

The V gene is TRBV7-9, the J gene TRBJ2-7; perhaps TRBD1 as D (6 bases). The germline V and J ends were trimmed by 5 bases and 3 bases, with 17 bases remaining between them. The germline gives CDR1 SEHNR, CDR2 FQNEAQ (reference sequence). The CDR3 runs 15 residues. Here the CDR3 reads CASSPTGTPRYEQYF. The CDR3 region has the DNA TGTGCCAGCAGCCCCACCGGGACACCCCGCTACGAGCAGTACTTC.

The V gene is TRBV6-5, the J gene TRBJ1-2; 8 bases align to TRBD1. After removal of 5 bases from V and 4 bases from J, the junction contained 6 bases not matched to a gene. The CDR3 is 14 residues long. Germline assignment: CDR1 MNHEY and CDR2 SVGAGI. Here the CDR3 DNA reads TGTGCCAGCAGTAACGCAGGGGGCACCTATGGCTACACCTTC. Translation gives CASSNAGGTYGYTF.

The V gene is TRBV10-3, the J gene TRBJ2-1; 9 bases match TRBD2. J gave up 6 bases and V 4 bases, and 10 bases lay outside the gene matches. This CDR3 spans 16 amino acids. Germline values: CDR1 ENHRY, CDR2 SYGVKD. In DNA form, the CDR3 reads TGTGCCATCAGTGTCTTTAGCGGGAGTCGGTCCAATGAGCAGTTCTTC. Translation: CAISVFSGSRSNEQFF.